This T cell receptor beta chain emerged from a study of T cells in Graves' hyperthyroidism and ophthalmopathy. Trimming left V 7 bases short and J 3 bases short, with 13 bases between. Germline V lookup: CDR1 SNHLY, CDR2 FYNNEI. The CDR3 totals 14 residues. This clonotype was seen a few times. It was uncontrolled infection, other autoimmune disease, pregnancy or lactation that excluded patients. In making diagnoses, clinical symptoms, serum thyroxine and TRAb, thyroid ultrasound and orbital computed tomography were all used. From RNA transcripts, TCR beta CDR3 regions were amplified. A first-round RT-PCR of the TCR CDR3 used the HTBI primer set. TCRdb redid the calling of the multiplex PCR reads with MiXCR, one entry per CDR3 protein. The table has around 280,000 distinct CDR3 sequences, roughly 14% seen once; the top ten hold 7.8%.

V usage is TRBV2 and J usage is TRBJ1-5, with D perhaps matching TRBD1 (6 bases). The material sequenced was blood. This clonotype was sampled from a woman aged 25-40 years with Graves' hyperthyroidism that later progressed to Graves' ophthalmopathy. CDR3 DNA: TGTGCCAGCAAGGGGGAACAGCCCAATCAGCCCCAGCATTTT. Protein sequence: CASKGEQPNQPQHF.